The next 2 T cell receptor beta chains were all read from a single sample in a study of shared clonotypes between healthy human individuals. Only in-frame clones appear in the TCRdb table, and some are missing; sequencing was by immunoSEQ multiplex PCR. Of about 2,100,000 clones in the sample, under 95% were seen once. CD8 cells regarded as naive lacked CD45RO, were positively chosen for CCR7, and omitted terminally differentiated effector memory CD45RA+ cells. The specimen was naive CD8+ T cells from PBMCs. These receptors were taken from a man younger than 35 in good health. Some clones in this sample may be carry-over from other donors' samples.

The chain carries TRBV6-1 and TRBJ2-2; D may be TRBD1 (7 bases). CDR1 MNHNS and CDR2 SASEGT come from the germline V gene. Trimming left V 11 bases short and J 3 bases short, with 13 bases between. This CDR3 has 13 amino acids. The CDR3 reads CAGGTAYTGELFF. The DNA of the CDR3 is TGTGCCGGCGGGACAGCATACACCGGGGAGCTGTTTTTT.

In its sample, this clone was seen once. The identical CDR3 is also encoded by other nucleotide sequences in the sample. The chain combines TRBV19 with TRBJ1-1; D unresolved. Germline CDR1 LNHDA, CDR2 SQIVND (reference sequence). V lost 3 bases, J lost 2 bases, and 4 bases lay in between. The CDR3 is 12 residues long. CDR3 sequence reads: CASSIRNTEAFF. CDR3 nucleotide sequence: TGTGCCAGTAGTATTAGAAACACTGAAGCTTTCTTT.